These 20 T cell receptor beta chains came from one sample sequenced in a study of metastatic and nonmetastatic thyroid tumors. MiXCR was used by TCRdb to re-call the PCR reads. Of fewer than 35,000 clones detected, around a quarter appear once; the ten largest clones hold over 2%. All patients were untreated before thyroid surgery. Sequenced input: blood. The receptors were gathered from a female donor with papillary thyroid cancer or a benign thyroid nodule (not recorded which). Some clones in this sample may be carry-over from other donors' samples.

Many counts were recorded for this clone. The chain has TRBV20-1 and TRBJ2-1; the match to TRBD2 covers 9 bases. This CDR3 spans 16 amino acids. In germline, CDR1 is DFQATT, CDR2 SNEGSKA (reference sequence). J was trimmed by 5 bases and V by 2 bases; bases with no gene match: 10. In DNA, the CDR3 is TGCAGTGCTAGACCCAATGGAGTAGCGGGAGACAATGAGCAGTTCTTC. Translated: CSARPNGVAGDNEQFF.

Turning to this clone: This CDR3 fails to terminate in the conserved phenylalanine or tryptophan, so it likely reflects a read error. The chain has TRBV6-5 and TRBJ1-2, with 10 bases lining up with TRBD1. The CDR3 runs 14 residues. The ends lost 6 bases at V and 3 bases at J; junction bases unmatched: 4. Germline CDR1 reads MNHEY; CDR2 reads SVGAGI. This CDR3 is CASRYGTGDYGYTV. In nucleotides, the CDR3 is TGTGCCAGCAGGTACGGGACAGGGGACTATGGCTACACCGTC.

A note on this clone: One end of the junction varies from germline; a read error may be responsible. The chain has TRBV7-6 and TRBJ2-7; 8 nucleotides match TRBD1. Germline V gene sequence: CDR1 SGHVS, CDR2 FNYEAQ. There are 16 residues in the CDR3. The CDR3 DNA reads TGTGCCAGCAGATCGGGTACAGGGGGAGGCTCCTACGTGCAGTACTTC. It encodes CASRSGTGGGSYVQYF.

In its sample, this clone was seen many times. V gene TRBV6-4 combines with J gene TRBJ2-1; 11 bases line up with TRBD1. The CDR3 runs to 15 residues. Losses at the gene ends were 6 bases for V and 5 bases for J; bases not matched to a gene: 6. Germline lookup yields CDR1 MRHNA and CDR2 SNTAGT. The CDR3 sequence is CASSPGTGGDNEQFF. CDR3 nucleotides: TGTGCCAGCAGCCCCGGGACAGGGGGAGACAATGAGCAGTTCTTC.

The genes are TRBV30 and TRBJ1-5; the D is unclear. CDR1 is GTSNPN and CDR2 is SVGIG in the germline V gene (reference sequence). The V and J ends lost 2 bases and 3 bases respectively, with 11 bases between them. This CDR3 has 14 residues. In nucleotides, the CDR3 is TGTGCCTGGAGTAAGAAAGTCCTCAATCAGCCCCAGCATTTT. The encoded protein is CAWSKKVLNQPQHF.

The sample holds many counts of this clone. CDR3 loop: CASSPTDRGRGYTF. CDR3 nucleotide sequence: TGTGCCAGCAGCCCGACGGACAGGGGCCGTGGCTACACCTTC. The chain is built from TRBV3-1 and TRBJ1-2; the match to TRBD1 covers 9 bases. Looked up from germline, CDR1 is LGHDT and CDR2 is YNNKEL (reference sequence). The ends lost 4 bases at V and 7 bases at J; junction bases unmatched: 7. This CDR3 region has 14 residues.

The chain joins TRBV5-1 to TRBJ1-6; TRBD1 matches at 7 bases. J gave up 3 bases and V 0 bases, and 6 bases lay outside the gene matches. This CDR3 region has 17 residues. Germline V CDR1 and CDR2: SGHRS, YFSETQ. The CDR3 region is CASSLVTGVGYNSPLHF. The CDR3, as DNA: TGCGCCAGCAGCTTGGTTACAGGGGTCGGCTATAATTCACCCCTCCACTTT.

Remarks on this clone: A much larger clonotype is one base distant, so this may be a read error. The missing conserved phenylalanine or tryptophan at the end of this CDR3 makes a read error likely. In DNA, the CDR3 is TGTGCCAGCAGCTTGGACAGGGGATTTCATCAGCCCCAGCATTCT. This codes for CASSLDRGFHQPQHS. The chain is built from TRBV7-2 and TRBJ1-5; 9 bases are shared with TRBD1. Germline assignment: CDR1 SGHTA and CDR2 FQGNSA. Losses at the gene ends were 3 bases for V and 5 bases for J; bases not matched to a gene: 5. The length of the CDR3 is 15 residues.

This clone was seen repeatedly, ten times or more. The CDR3 DNA sequence: TGTGCCAGCAGCGCATCAGCGGCGGGAGCAGCCTACAATGAGCAGTTCTTC. Translating gives CASSASAAGAAYNEQFF. The chain employs TRBV9 and TRBJ2-1, with 7 bases matching TRBD2. After removal of 3 bases from V and 2 bases from J, the junction contained 11 bases not matched to a gene. Germline V gene sequence: CDR1 SGDLS, CDR2 YYNGEE. CDR3 length: 17 amino acids.

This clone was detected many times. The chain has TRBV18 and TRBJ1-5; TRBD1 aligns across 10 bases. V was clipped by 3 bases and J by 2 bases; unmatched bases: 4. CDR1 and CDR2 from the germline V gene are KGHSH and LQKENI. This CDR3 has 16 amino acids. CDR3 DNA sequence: TGTGCCAGCTCACCGACAGGGGGCTTACGCAATCAGCCCCAGCATTTT. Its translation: CASSPTGGLRNQPQHF.

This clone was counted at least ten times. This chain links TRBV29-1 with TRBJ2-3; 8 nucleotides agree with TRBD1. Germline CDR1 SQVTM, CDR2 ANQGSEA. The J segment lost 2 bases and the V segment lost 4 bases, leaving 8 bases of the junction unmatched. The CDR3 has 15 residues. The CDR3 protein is CSVVGRGLLTDTQYF. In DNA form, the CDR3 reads TGCAGCGTTGTGGGCAGGGGGCTCCTCACAGATACGCAGTATTTT.

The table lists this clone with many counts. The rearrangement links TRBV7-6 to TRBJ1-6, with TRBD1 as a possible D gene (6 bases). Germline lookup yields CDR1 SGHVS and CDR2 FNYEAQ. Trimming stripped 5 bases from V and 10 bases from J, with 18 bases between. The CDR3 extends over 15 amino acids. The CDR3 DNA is TGTGCCAGCAGCCCGAACAGGGCGTCGGGATCACCCCTCCACTTT. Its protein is CASSPNRASGSPLHF. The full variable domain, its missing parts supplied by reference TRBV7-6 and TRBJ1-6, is GAGVSQSPRYKVTKRGQDVALRCDPISGHVSLYWYRQALGQGPEFLTYFNYEAQQDKSGLPNDRFSAERPEGSISTLTIQRTEQRDSAMYRCASSPNRASGSPLHFGNGTRLTVT.

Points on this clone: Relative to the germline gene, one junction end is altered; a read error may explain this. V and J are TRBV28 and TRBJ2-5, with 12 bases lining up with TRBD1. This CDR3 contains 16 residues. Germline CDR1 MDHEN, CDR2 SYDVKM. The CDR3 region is CASSPPGQGAGETKYF. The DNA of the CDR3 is TGCGCCAGCAGCCCCCCGGGACAGGGGGCGGGAGAGACCAAGTACTTC.

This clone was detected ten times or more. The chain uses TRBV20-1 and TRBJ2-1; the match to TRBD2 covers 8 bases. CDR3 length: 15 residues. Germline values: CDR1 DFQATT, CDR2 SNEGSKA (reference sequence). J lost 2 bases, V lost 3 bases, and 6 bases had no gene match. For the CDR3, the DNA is TGCAGTGCTAGGGCGATAGCGGGGACCTACAATGAGCAGTTCTTC. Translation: CSARAIAGTYNEQFF.

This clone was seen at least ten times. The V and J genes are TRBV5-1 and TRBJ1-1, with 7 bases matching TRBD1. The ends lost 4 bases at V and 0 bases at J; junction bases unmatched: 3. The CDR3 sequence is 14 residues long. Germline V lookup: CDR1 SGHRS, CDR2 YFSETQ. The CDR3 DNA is TGCGCCAGCAGCCGGGACAGCCTGAACACTGAAGCTTTCTTT. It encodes CASSRDSLNTEAFF.

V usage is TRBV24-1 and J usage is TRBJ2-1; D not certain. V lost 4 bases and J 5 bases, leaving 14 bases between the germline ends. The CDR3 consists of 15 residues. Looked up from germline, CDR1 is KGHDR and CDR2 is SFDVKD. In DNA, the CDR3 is TGTGCCACCAGTGACCCCGCGTTACCCAACAATGAGCAGTTCTTC. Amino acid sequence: CATSDPALPNNEQFF.

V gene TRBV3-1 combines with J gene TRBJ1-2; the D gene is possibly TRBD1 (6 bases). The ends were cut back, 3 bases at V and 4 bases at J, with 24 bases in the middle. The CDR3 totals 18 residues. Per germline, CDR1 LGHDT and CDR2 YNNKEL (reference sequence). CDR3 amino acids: CASSHLSKATGSPYGYTF. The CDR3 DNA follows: TGTGCCAGCAGCCACCTCTCGAAGGCTACAGGGAGCCCCTATGGCTACACCTTC.

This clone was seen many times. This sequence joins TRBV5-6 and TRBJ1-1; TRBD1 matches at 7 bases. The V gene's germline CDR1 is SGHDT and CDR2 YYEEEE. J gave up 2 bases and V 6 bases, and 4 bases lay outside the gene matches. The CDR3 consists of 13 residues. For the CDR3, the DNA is TGTGCCAGCACTACAGGGGCTAACACTGAAGCTTTCTTT. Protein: CASTTGANTEAFF.

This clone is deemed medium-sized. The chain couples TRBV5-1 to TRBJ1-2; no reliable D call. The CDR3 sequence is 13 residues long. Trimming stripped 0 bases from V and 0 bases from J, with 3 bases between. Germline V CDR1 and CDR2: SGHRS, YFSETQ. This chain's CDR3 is CASSLGANYGYTF. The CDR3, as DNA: TGCGCCAGCAGCTTGGGAGCTAACTATGGCTACACCTTC.

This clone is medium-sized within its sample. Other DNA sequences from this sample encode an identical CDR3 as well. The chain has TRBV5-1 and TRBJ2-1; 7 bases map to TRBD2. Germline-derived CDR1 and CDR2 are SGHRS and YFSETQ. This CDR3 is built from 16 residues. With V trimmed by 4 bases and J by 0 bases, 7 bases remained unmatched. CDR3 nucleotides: TGCGCCAGCAGCCCCGGGACTACCCCCTCCTACAATGAGCAGTTCTTC. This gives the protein CASSPGTTPSYNEQFF.